Listed below are T cell receptor beta chains from one sample, sequenced in a study of shared clonotypes between healthy human individuals. Profiling relied on immunoSEQ multiplex PCR, and the TCRdb table lists in-frame clones only, not all of them. The table lists some 2.4 million clones, over 85% of them singletons. Sequences were obtained from naive CD4+ T cells from PBMCs. These receptors all stem from a man aged 18 to 30 in good health. Some clones in this sample may be carry-over from other donors' samples. Both conserved end residues are part of each CDR3. D genes are given only for firm matches. Some rows have no size entry. The others give once, few or many, or a class for an expanded clone.

v_call,j_call,d_call,clone_size,cdr3_nt,cdr3_aa
TRBV7-9,TRBJ2-5,.,.,TGTGCCAGCAGCCCCTACAAAAGGGAGACCCAGTACTTC,CASSPYKRETQYF
TRBV28,TRBJ1-1,.,.,TGTGCCAGCAGTTTAGCCGGACAGAACACTGAAGCTTTCTTT,CASSLAGQNTEAFF
TRBV27,TRBJ2-3,TRBD2,.,TGTGCCAGCAGTCCTAGACGACTAGCGGGAAGAACCATCCCAAGCACAGATACGCAGTATTTT,CASSPRRLAGRTIPSTDTQYF
TRBV11-2,TRBJ2-2,TRBD1,.,TGTGCCAGCAGCTTGTCAAGCCCAGGGGGCACCGGGGAGCTGTTTTTT,CASSLSSPGGTGELFF
TRBV7-2,TRBJ2-2,TRBD2,.,TGTGCCAGCAGCGCCAACTCACTAGCGGGGGGCACCGGGGAGCTGTTTTTT,CASSANSLAGGTGELFF
TRBV15,TRBJ2-2,.,.,TGTGCCACCAGCAGAGATCCCCCCGGGGAGCTGTTTTTT,CATSRDPPGELFF
TRBV9,TRBJ1-2,.,.,TGTGCCAGCAGCGCCGAGGGGGGATCGGCTAACTATGGCTACACCTTC,CASSAEGGSANYGYTF
TRBV6-5,TRBJ2-1,.,.,TGTGCCAGCAGTTACTGGGCGTATGGGGGCAATGAGCAGTTCTTC,CASSYWAYGGNEQFF
TRBV5-1,TRBJ2-2,.,.,TGCGCCAGCAGCTCGTTCACCGGGACACTTAACACCGGGGAGCTGTTTTTT,CASSSFTGTLNTGELFF
TRBV14,TRBJ1-3,.,once,TGTGCCAGCAGCCAAGATCTAGCCAGGGGAAACACCATATATTTT,CASSQDLARGNTIYF
TRBV5-4,TRBJ2-5,TRBD2,.,TGTGCCAGCAGCAACCTAGCGGGCTTCCAAGAGACCCAGTACTTC,CASSNLAGFQETQYF
TRBV9,TRBJ2-3,TRBD1,.,TGTGCCAGCAGCGTTTTCGGGACAGCGGATACGCAGTATTTT,CASSVFGTADTQYF
TRBV9,TRBJ2-3,TRBD1,.,TGTGCCAGCAGCGCCGGACAGGGGCTGGGGACAGATACGCAGTATTTT,CASSAGQGLGTDTQYF
TRBV2,TRBJ1-3,.,.,TGTGCCAGCAGTGAGCGGCGGATGGACTCTGGAAACACCATATATTTT,CASSERRMDSGNTIYF
TRBV7-2,TRBJ1-1,.,.,TGTGCCAGCAGCGATATTCGTACTGAAGCTTTCTTT,CASSDIRTEAFF
TRBV5-1,TRBJ2-7,.,.,TGCGCCAGCAGCTTCCCTTTCCCTATCCCAGGAGCGGCTTCCGAGCAGTACTTC,CASSFPFPIPGAASEQYF
TRBV12-2,TRBJ2-1,.,.,TGTGCAAGTCGCTTAGCGTCCAACGGGCCACAAAACAATGAGCAGTTCTTC,CASRLASNGPQNNEQFF
TRBV27,TRBJ1-2,.,.,TGTGCCAGCAGTTTTAGAGGACGGGGGTATGGCTACACCTTC,CASSFRGRGYGYTF
TRBV7-2,TRBJ2-6,.,.,TGTGCCAGCAGCCCAGACTCTGGGGCCAACGTCCTGACTTTC,CASSPDSGANVLTF
TRBV10-1,TRBJ2-7,.,.,TGCGCCAGCAGTGCCCCGGGGGAGGCGAGCTCCTACGAGCAGTACTTC,CASSAPGEASSYEQYF
TRBV6-1,TRBJ1-4,.,.,TGTGCCAGCAATCAGGGCGCGGCGTCTAATGAAAAACTGTTTTTT,CASNQGAASNEKLFF
TRBV7-3,TRBJ2-7,.,.,TGTGCCAGCAGCTTATGGGGGCCCCCCGAGGCTATGATGTACTTC,CASSLWGPPEAMMYF
TRBV28,TRBJ2-5,TRBD2,.,TGTGCCAGCAGCCCAGCGGGAGGACGATCAGAGACCCAGTACTTC,CASSPAGGRSETQYF
TRBV6-5,TRBJ2-7,TRBD1,.,TGTGCCAGCAGTAAGGACAGGGGCTACGAGCAGTACTTC,CASSKDRGYEQYF
TRBV7-8,TRBJ2-1,TRBD2,.,TGTGCCAGCAGCTTAGAACGGCTAGCGGGGTCCAATGAGCAGTTCTTC,CASSLERLAGSNEQFF
TRBV15,TRBJ2-5,.,.,TGTGCCACCAGCAGAGAGTTGGCAGACTCATGGACCCAGTACTTC,CATSRELADSWTQYF
TRBV10-3,TRBJ2-7,TRBD2,.,TGTGCCATCAGTGAACTTGCGGGAGTCGGCGAGCAGTACTTC,CAISELAGVGEQYF
TRBV4-2,TRBJ2-1,.,.,TGTGCCAGCAGCCAATGGGACACCTTCTCCTACAATGAGCAGTTCTTC,CASSQWDTFSYNEQFF
TRBV21-1,TRBJ2-7,.,.,TGTGCCAGCCTGGGACAGGTAGCCTACGAGCAGTACTTC,CASLGQVAYEQYF
TRBV7-6,TRBJ1-1,.,.,TGTGCCAGCAGCCCCAAGGGACCGCTGAACACTGAAGCTTTCTTT,CASSPKGPLNTEAFF
TRBV14,TRBJ2-5,.,.,TGTGCCAGCAGCCAAGATGAAGCCTGGCCCGCCCAAGAGACCCAGTACTTC,CASSQDEAWPAQETQYF
TRBV9,TRBJ2-2,TRBD2,.,TGTGCCAGCAGCGTAGGGGCTAGCGGGAGATCGAACACCGGGGAGCTGTTTTTT,CASSVGASGRSNTGELFF
TRBV5-4,TRBJ2-4,TRBD2,.,TGTGCCAGCAGCTTGGTGGGGGGGGAAGGAAACATTCAGTACTTC,CASSLVGGEGNIQYF
TRBV6-6,TRBJ2-3,.,.,TGTGCCATTAAAGGCGGGCCAGATACGCAGTATTTT,CAIKGGPDTQYF
TRBV7-3,TRBJ2-4,TRBD1,.,TGTGCCAGCAGCTTAGGGGCCGGGACAGTCGAAAACATTCAGTACTTC,CASSLGAGTVENIQYF
TRBV27,TRBJ2-7,.,.,TGTGCCAGCAGGGAGAACTACGAGCAGTACTTC,CASRENYEQYF